The 18 T cell receptor beta chains listed next were all sequenced from one sample in a study of cytomegalovirus exposure and HLA in healthy donors. Primers: 60 Vbeta forward and 13 Jbeta reverse. Clones were sequenced by immunoSEQ multiplex PCR, and TCRdb holds only the in-frame ones, with some missing. This sample has around 130,000 clones; 70% to 85% occur once, and the top ten carry about 2.7%. The sequenced sample consisted of PBMCs. All receptors come from a woman aged 55-70 years in good health and CMV-seropositive.

The V call is TRBV13, the J call TRBJ2-7; a possible D gene is TRBD1 (5 bases). Germline lookup yields CDR1 PRHDT and CDR2 FYEKMQ (reference sequence). This CDR3 is 14 amino acids long. V was shortened by 0 bases and J by 0 bases, with 6 bases between the two germline ends. The CDR3 region has the DNA TGTGCCAGCAGCTTAGGCGACAGCTCCTACGAGCAGTACTTC. As protein: CASSLGDSSYEQYF.

CDR3 region: CASSFPDPAPRQYF. CDR3 bases: TGTGCCAGCAGTTTTCCGGATCCGGCACCCAGGCAGTACTTC. The V gene is TRBV27, the J gene TRBJ2-5; no reliable D call. Trimming cost V 3 bases and J 11 bases, with 19 bases left between them. Germline CDR1 reads MNHEY; CDR2 reads SMNVEV (reference sequence). CDR3 length equals 14 residues.

This clone was counted a few times. J is TRBJ2-2 and V is TRBV7-9, with unresolved D. Germline V gives CDR1 SEHNR, CDR2 FQNEAQ (reference sequence). Deletions cut 6 bases from V and 0 bases from J, with 17 bases between. The CDR3 is 17 residues long. CDR3 residues: CASRPPPRFANTGELFF. In DNA, the CDR3 is TGTGCCAGCAGGCCCCCTCCCAGGTTCGCGAACACCGGGGAGCTGTTTTTT.

The chain uses TRBV4-2 and TRBJ1-3, with 7 bases lining up with TRBD1. This CDR3 has 15 residues. J was trimmed by 4 bases and V by 3 bases; bases with no gene match: 6. Germline values: CDR1 LGHNA, CDR2 YNFKEQ. CDR3 nucleotides: TGTGCCAGCAGCCACGGGGGGGGACAGGGAAACACCATATATTTT. It encodes CASSHGGGQGNTIYF.

Details on this clone: Compared with germline, one end of the junction differs, possibly owing to a read error. J is TRBJ1-1 and V is TRBV6-5; D remains ambiguous. CDR3 length: 15 residues. The germline V gene encodes CDR1 MNHEY and CDR2 SVGAGI. The CDR3 reads CATSYRSRMNTEAFF. CDR3 DNA: TGTGCCACCAGTTATCGGAGTAGGATGAACACTGAAGCTTTCTTT.

This clone has a handful of counts. The V gene is TRBV5-1, the J gene TRBJ1-5; D remains ambiguous. Germline-derived CDR1 and CDR2 are SGHRS and YFSETQ. The CDR3 extends over 17 amino acids. The V end lost 0 bases, the J end lost 3 bases, and 16 bases lay between the germline ends. Here the CDR3 DNA reads TGCGCCAGCAGCTTGGATTCGGTTTGGAGTGTCAATCAGCCCCAGCATTTT. It translates to CASSLDSVWSVNQPQHF.

This sequence joins TRBV5-1 and TRBJ2-1; D perhaps matches TRBD1 (6 bases). Germline lookup yields CDR1 SGHRS and CDR2 YFSETQ. The CDR3 spans 12 residues. The V end was cut by 4 bases, the J end by 9 bases, with 11 bases between. CDR3: CASSLGAREQFF. Here the CDR3 DNA reads TGCGCCAGCAGCCTGGGGGCGCGTGAGCAGTTCTTC.

This clone was observed a single time. This chain joins TRBV5-1 and TRBJ2-5, with 10 bases lining up with TRBD1. Germline V lookup: CDR1 SGHRS, CDR2 YFSETQ. The trim removed 3 bases at V and 3 bases at J, leaving 5 bases unmatched. The CDR3 loop spans 15 amino acids. DNA for the CDR3: TGCGCCAGCAGCTCAGGAGGGACAGGGGAAGAGACCCAGTACTTC. Its protein product is CASSSGGTGEETQYF. Drawing the rest from reference TRBV5-1 and TRBJ2-5, the complete variable domain is KAGVTQTPRYLIKTRGQQVTLSCSPISGHRSVSWYQQTPGQGLQFLFEYFSETQRNKGNFPGRFSGRQFSNSRSEMNVSTLELGDSALYLCASSSGGTGEETQYFGPGTRLLVL.

As to this clone: Relative to the germline gene, one junction end is altered; a read error may explain this. This sequence joins TRBV7-9 and TRBJ1-2, with 11 bases aligning to TRBD1. The CDR3 has 16 residues. In germline, CDR1 is SEHNR, CDR2 FQNEAQ (reference sequence). DNA for the CDR3: TGTTCCAGCAGCTTCCTCCCTGGACAGGGGGCGACGGGCTACACCTTC. This gives the protein CSSSFLPGQGATGYTF.

The chain links TRBV9 to TRBJ1-4; D not resolved. Trimming took 6 bases from V and 2 from J, leaving 11 bases between them. Per the germline V gene, CDR1 is SGDLS and CDR2 is YYNGEE. CDR3 length: 14 residues. The CDR3 sequence is CASNRQGTNEKLFF. CDR3 bases: TGTGCCAGCAACCGACAAGGCACTAATGAAAAACTGTTTTTT.

The chain has TRBV9 and TRBJ1-2; possible D gene TRBD1, 6 bases. The CDR3 is made up of 14 amino acids. With 3 bases removed from V and 4 bases from J, the gap between germline ends came to 13 bases. CDR1 is SGDLS, CDR2 YYNGEE, per germline. The chain's CDR3 is CASSGPDSFYGYTF. The DNA of the CDR3 is TGTGCCAGCAGCGGACCGGACAGTTTCTATGGCTACACCTTC.

The chain is built from TRBV5-1 and TRBJ2-7; 11 bases align to TRBD2. V shed 3 bases and J 0 bases; nucleotides not matched to a gene: 5. This CDR3 region has 16 residues. In germline, CDR1 is SGHRS, CDR2 YFSETQ. The CDR3 spells CASSYSGGGLSYEQYF. The CDR3 nucleotides read TGCGCCAGCAGCTATAGCGGGGGGGGACTCTCCTACGAGCAGTACTTC.

This chain joins TRBV5-1 and TRBJ2-7; 8 nucleotides align to TRBD2. The CDR3 is made up of 15 amino acids. V shed 4 bases, J shed 6 bases, and the junction held 12 bases outside the gene matches. The germline V gene encodes CDR1 SGHRS and CDR2 YFSETQ. CDR3 amino acids: CASSASGTRGAEQYF. As DNA, the CDR3 is TGCGCCAGCAGCGCCTCCGGGACTAGGGGGGCCGAGCAGTACTTC.

The table lists this clone with a few counts. The chain combines TRBV4-2 with TRBJ1-6; no clear D gene. This CDR3 is built from 13 residues. CDR1 is LGHNA, CDR2 YNFKEQ, per germline. V dropped 1 base and J dropped 10 bases, with 8 bases sitting between them. CDR3 bases: TGTGCCAGCAGCCAAGGGGTAGCATCACCCCTCCACTTT. It specifies CASSQGVASPLHF.

The gene calls are TRBV6-5 and TRBJ1-3, with 9 bases fitting TRBD1. V trimming: 8 bases; J trimming: 11 bases; junction bases outside the gene matches: 7. Germline CDR1 and CDR2: MNHEY and SVGAGI. The CDR3 contains 12 residues. This CDR3 reads CASRDRVGPIYF. For the CDR3, the DNA is TGTGCCAGCCGGGACAGGGTAGGGCCCATATATTTT.

The chain combines TRBV11-1 with TRBJ1-2, with TRBD1 matching over 12 bases. CDR3 size: 13 residues. Germline V gene data show CDR1 as SGHAT and CDR2 as FQDESV (reference sequence). V lost 10 bases and J lost 6; bases outside the gene matches: 6. The CDR3: CATKGTGGDGYTF. The CDR3 bases are TGTGCCACCAAGGGGACAGGGGGCGATGGCTACACCTTC.

The CDR3 loop is CASSTGGGNEQFF. The CDR3 DNA follows: TGTGCCAGCAGCACAGGGGGCGGGAATGAGCAGTTCTTC. The V gene is TRBV11-3, the J gene TRBJ2-1; 9 nucleotides align to TRBD1. The ends lost 5 bases at V and 7 bases at J; junction bases unmatched: 3. Germline loops: CDR1 SGHNT, CDR2 YENEEA. CDR3 length equals 13 residues.

This rearrangement joins TRBV7-6 to TRBJ2-5, with D uncertain. Trimming stripped 5 bases from V and 1 base from J, with 5 bases between. The length of the CDR3 is 12 residues. Germline V CDR1 and CDR2: SGHVS, FNYEAQ. DNA for the CDR3: TGTGCCAGCAGCCCAATCCAAGAGACCCAGTACTTC. As protein: CASSPIQETQYF.